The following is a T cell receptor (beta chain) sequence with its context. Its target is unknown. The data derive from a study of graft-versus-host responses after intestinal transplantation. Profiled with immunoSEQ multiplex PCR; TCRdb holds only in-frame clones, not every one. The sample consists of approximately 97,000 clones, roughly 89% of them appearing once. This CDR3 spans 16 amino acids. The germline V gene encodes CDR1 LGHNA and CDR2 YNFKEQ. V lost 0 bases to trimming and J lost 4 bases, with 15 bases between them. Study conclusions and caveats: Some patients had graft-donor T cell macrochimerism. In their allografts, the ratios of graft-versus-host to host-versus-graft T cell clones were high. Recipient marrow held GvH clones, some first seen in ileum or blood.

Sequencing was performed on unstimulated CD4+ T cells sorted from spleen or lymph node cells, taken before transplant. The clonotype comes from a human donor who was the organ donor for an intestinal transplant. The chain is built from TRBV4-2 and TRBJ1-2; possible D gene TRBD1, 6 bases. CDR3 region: CASSQDPTGTLYGYTF. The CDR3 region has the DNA TGTGCCAGCAGCCAAGATCCCACTGGGACACTCTATGGCTACACCTTC.